The 6 T cell receptor beta chains presented below share a single source sample, sequenced in a study of blood T cell repertoires in COVID-19. Here immunoSEQ multiplex PCR was the method, and the copy in TCRdb shows in-frame clones only, minus some. The repertoire includes about 440,000 clones, about 90% of them detected once, and approximately 0.55% sits in the top ten. The source material was PBMCs or T cells enriched from blood (not recorded which). The receptors originated from a man aged 18 to 29 who had recovered from COVID-19.

The chain joins TRBV27 to TRBJ2-3, with 7 positions matching TRBD1. V dropped 6 bases and J dropped 4; count of bases not matched to a gene: 10. Germline values: CDR1 MNHEY, CDR2 SMNVEV (reference sequence). CDR3 size: 15 residues. This CDR3 reads CASSPQGRAADTQYF. The CDR3 DNA reads TGTGCCAGCAGCCCACAGGGGCGCGCCGCAGATACGCAGTATTTT.

This rearrangement joins TRBV15 to TRBJ1-1; D is uncertain. Germline-derived CDR1 and CDR2 are LNHNV and YYDKDF (reference sequence). With 0 bases removed from V and 4 bases from J, the gap between germline ends came to 6 bases. The CDR3 extends over 13 amino acids. CDR3: CATSRDPGTEAFF. The CDR3, as DNA: TGTGCCACCAGCAGAGACCCGGGCACTGAAGCTTTCTTT.

This clone came up a few times. The chain carries TRBV28 and TRBJ1-4, with D unclear. Germline CDR1 MDHEN, CDR2 SYDVKM. V was clipped by 3 bases and J by 7 bases, with 6 bases between them. There are 12 residues in the CDR3. The CDR3 sequence: CASSFLAEKLFF. The CDR3, as DNA: TGTGCCAGCAGTTTCCTAGCTGAAAAACTGTTTTTT.

CDR3 sequence: CASRTGLASGELFF. The CDR3 region has the DNA TGTGCCAGTCGGACAGGTCTAGCGTCTGGGGAGCTGTTTTTT. The V and J genes are TRBV19 and TRBJ2-2; maybe TRBD1 (7 bases). Germline lookup yields CDR1 LNHDA and CDR2 SQIVND (reference sequence). Trimming took off 8 bases at V and 8 bases at J, with 18 bases between the two ends. This CDR3 region has 14 residues. Full variable domain (missing parts from reference TRBV19 and TRBJ2-2): DGGITQSPKYLFRKEGQNVTLSCEQNLNHDAMYWYRQDPGQGLRLIYYSQIVNDFQKGDIAEGYSVSREKKESFPLTVTSAQKNPTAFYLCASRTGLASGELFFGEGSRLTVL.

This chain connects TRBV29-1 to TRBJ2-1, with D tentatively TRBD1 or TRBD2 (5 bases each). The CDR3 totals 12 residues. Trimming cost V 7 bases and J 0 bases, with 7 bases left between them. The germline CDR1 and CDR2 sequences are SQVTM and ANQGSEA. CDR3 DNA: TGCAGCGCAGGGAGCTCCTACAATGAGCAGTTCTTC. Protein sequence: CSAGSSYNEQFF.

The chain has TRBV11-3 and TRBJ2-1, with 10 bases aligning to TRBD2. Per germline, CDR1 SGHNT and CDR2 YENEEA. With 6 bases clipped from V and 5 bases from J, the junction kept 7 bases outside the gene matches. The CDR3 runs 15 residues. CDR3 residues: CASSDGTSAHNEQFF. CDR3 coding DNA: TGTGCCAGCAGTGACGGGACTAGCGCCCACAATGAGCAGTTCTTC.